This TCR beta chain is from a study of T-cell memory formation after mild COVID-19. This clonotype was counted at least ten times. Its antigen is still unknown. The TCR alpha and TCR beta cDNA libraries, bearing sample barcodes and UMIs, were generated by 5'RACE using constant-segment primers. TCRdb re-analysed the 5' RACE reads in MiXCR, keeping a single row per CDR3 protein. The sample has approximately 480,000 distinct CDR3 sequences; roughly 20% are singletons. Germline CDR1 is LGHNA and CDR2 is YSLEER. V gave up 4 bases and J gave up 5 bases; unmatched junction bases: 7. This CDR3 spans 17 amino acids. Study conclusions and caveats: Memory from before infection featured some responding clones, which suggests cross-reactive memory joined. The study found contracting CD4+ clones mainly in CM and EM and contracting CD8+ clones in EMRA. Clones contracting over day 15 to 85 were CD4/CD8 balanced, with later expanders leaning CD4+.

Sequencing was performed on PBMCs or a T cell subset sorted from them (not recorded which). The chain links TRBV4-3 to TRBJ2-1; 14 bases map to TRBD2. The TCR sequence derives from an adult woman who had mild COVID-19 (a few samples of this study predate the infection). Cell type and time point are not known. CDR3 nucleotides: TGCGCCAGCAGCCGCCAAGAGGGACTAGCGGGAGACAATGAGCAGTTCTTC. Its protein product is CASSRQEGLAGDNEQFF.